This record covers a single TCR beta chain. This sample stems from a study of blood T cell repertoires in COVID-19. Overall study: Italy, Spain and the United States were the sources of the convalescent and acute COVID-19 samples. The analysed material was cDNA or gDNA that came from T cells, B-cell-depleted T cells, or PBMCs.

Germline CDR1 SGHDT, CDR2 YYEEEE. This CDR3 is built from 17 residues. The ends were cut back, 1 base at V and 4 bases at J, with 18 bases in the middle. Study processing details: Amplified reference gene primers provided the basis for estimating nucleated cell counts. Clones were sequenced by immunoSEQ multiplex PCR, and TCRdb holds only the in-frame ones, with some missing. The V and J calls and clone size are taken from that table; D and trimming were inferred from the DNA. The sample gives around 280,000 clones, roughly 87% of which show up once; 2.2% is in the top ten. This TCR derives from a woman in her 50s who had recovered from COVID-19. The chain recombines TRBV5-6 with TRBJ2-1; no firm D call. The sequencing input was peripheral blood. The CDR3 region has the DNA TGTGCCAGCAGCTTGTTGTTATCAGGAATACGTTACAATGAGCAGTTCTTC. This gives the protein CASSLLLSGIRYNEQFF.